These 30 T cell receptor beta chains were sequenced from one sample in a study of shared clonotypes between healthy human individuals. Some clones are missing from TCRdb's copy, which holds only in-frame ones; the method was immunoSEQ multiplex PCR. The table includes 90,000 to 120,000 clones, around 68% detected once. The sample consisted of memory CD8+ T cells sorted from blood. Subset: CD45RO+ cells pooled with CCR7-negative TemRA cells. The source of these receptors is a woman younger than 45 in good health.

The chain couples TRBV5-4 to TRBJ2-7; D ambiguous. Germline V gene data show CDR1 as SGHNT and CDR2 as YYREEE (reference sequence). Trimming stripped 0 bases from V and 3 bases from J, with 10 bases between. This CDR3 has 14 amino acids. The CDR3, as DNA: TGTGCCAGCAGCTTGGCGGGCGCAGACTACGAGCAGTACTTC. Residues: CASSLAGADYEQYF.

This clone showed up many times. The chain recombines TRBV2 with TRBJ2-1; 9 bases fit TRBD2. From germline, CDR1 is SNHLY and CDR2 FYNNEI. This CDR3 is built from 16 residues. J gave up 5 bases and V 7 bases, and 12 bases lay outside the gene matches. The CDR3, as DNA: TGTGCCAGCACCCAGGAAGCGGGAGGCCATGACAATGAGCAGTTCTTC. It yields the protein CASTQEAGGHDNEQFF.

This chain joins TRBV27 and TRBJ1-1; D call uncertain. Trimming removed 5 bases from V and 0 bases from J, with 10 bases in between. The CDR3 sequence is 14 residues long. From germline, CDR1 is MNHEY and CDR2 SMNVEV (reference sequence). For the CDR3, the DNA is TGTGCCAGCAGTCGCCCGGGGATGAACACTGAAGCTTTCTTT. Amino acids: CASSRPGMNTEAFF.

This chain uses TRBV21-1 with TRBJ1-6; the table's D call, TRBD1, has no DNA check behind it. TRBV21-1 is shown as a pseudogene. The CDR3 contains 16 residues. DNA for the CDR3: TGTGCCAGCAGCACTCTCGACAGTAACTCTAGGTCACCCCTCCACTTT. Translation gives CASSTLDSNSRSPLHF.

Ten or more counts support this clone. The rearrangement links TRBV6-4 to TRBJ1-5; D remains ambiguous. This CDR3 has 15 residues. Germline-derived CDR1 and CDR2 are MRHNA and SNTAGT. The ends were cut back, 3 bases at V and 5 bases at J, with 14 bases in the middle. The CDR3 sequence: CASSEGPEAHQPQHF. The CDR3 region has the DNA TGTGCCAGCAGTGAGGGCCCCGAGGCGCATCAGCCCCAGCATTTT.

CDR3 DNA sequence: TGCGCCAGCAGCTTCTTCCGAGATACGCAGTATTTT. Protein sequence: CASSFFRDTQYF. This rearrangement joins TRBV5-1 to TRBJ2-3; D call uncertain. The CDR3 totals 12 residues. Germline CDR1 is SGHRS and CDR2 is YFSETQ. Trimming took 2 bases from V and 5 from J, leaving 6 bases between them.

This clone was found once. This rearrangement joins TRBV7-9 to TRBJ2-7; 13 bases fit TRBD2. V lost 5 bases to trimming and J lost 0 bases; unmatched junction nucleotides: 10. This CDR3 comprises 18 residues. CDR1 and CDR2 from the germline V gene are SEHNR and FQNEAQ (reference sequence). The CDR3: CASSPPSTSGRPSYEQYF. The CDR3 DNA reads TGTGCCAGCAGCCCGCCCTCGACTAGCGGGAGGCCCTCCTACGAGCAGTACTTC. Full variable domain (rest looked up from reference TRBV7-9 and TRBJ2-7): DTGVSQNPRHKITKRGQNVTFRCDPISEHNRLYWYRQTLGQGPEFLTYFQNEAQLEKSRLLSDRFSAERPKGSFSTLEIQRTEQGDSAMYLCASSPPSTSGRPSYEQYFGPGTRLTVT.

This chain joins TRBV6-1 and TRBJ2-7; the D is unclear. Trimming removed 5 bases from V and 5 bases from J, with 13 bases in between. CDR3 length equals 13 residues. The germline CDR1 and CDR2 sequences are MNHNS and SASEGT. The CDR3 DNA reads as TGTGCCAGCAGTTTTGTAGGGTTAAACGAGCAGTACTTC. It translates to CASSFVGLNEQYF.

The chain links TRBV23-1 to TRBJ1-2, with D possibly matching TRBD1 (6 bases). TRBV23-1 is assigned to the ORF class and has an uncertain function. This CDR3 is built from 16 residues. Trimming removed 0 bases at V and 3 bases at J, with 14 bases between. The CDR3 nucleotides read TGCGCCAGCAGTCAATCCTACAGGGATGAATACTATGGCTACACCTTC. This translates into CASSQSYRDEYYGYTF.

This clone was picked up many times. The rearrangement joins TRBV30 to TRBJ2-7; TRBD2 is a possible D gene (6 bases). This CDR3 has 11 amino acids. CDR1 and CDR2 (germline): GTSNPN, SVGIG (reference sequence). V lost 6 bases to trimming and J lost 4 bases, with 10 bases between them. Here the CDR3 DNA reads TGTGCCTGCGGGAGAAGGTACGAGCAGTACTTC. Translated, it gives CACGRRYEQYF.

This clone was counted at least ten times. This rearrangement joins TRBV19 to TRBJ1-5; D gene uncertain. Trimming took off 5 bases at V and 1 base at J, with 12 bases between the two ends. The CDR3 loop spans 15 amino acids. Germline CDR1 LNHDA, CDR2 SQIVND (reference sequence). DNA of the CDR3: TGTGCCAGTAGTCTTTGGTCTGGGAGCAATCAGCCCCAGCATTTT. This encodes CASSLWSGSNQPQHF. The full variable domain, its missing parts supplied by reference TRBV19 and TRBJ1-5, is DGGITQSPKYLFRKEGQNVTLSCEQNLNHDAMYWYRQDPGQGLRLIYYSQIVNDFQKGDIAEGYSVSREKKESFPLTVTSAQKNPTAFYLCASSLWSGSNQPQHFGDGTRLSIL.

This clone was detected a few times. This chain joins TRBV7-8 and TRBJ2-2; tentative D call: TRBD2 (6 bases). The germline CDR1 and CDR2 sequences are SGHVS and FQNEAQ. V lost 0 bases, J lost 1 base, and 9 bases lay in between. The CDR3 totals 16 residues. CDR3 DNA: TGTGCCAGCAGCTTAGCCCGGACTATGAACACCGGGGAGCTGTTTTTT. Residues: CASSLARTMNTGELFF.

V is TRBV9 and J is TRBJ2-3, with TRBD1 matching over 10 bases. The CDR3 extends over 16 amino acids. Germline values: CDR1 SGDLS, CDR2 YYNGEE. V lost 3 bases and J lost 2; bases outside the gene matches: 6. CDR3 sequence: CASSARQGALTDTQYF. In DNA form, the CDR3 reads TGTGCCAGCAGCGCCAGACAGGGGGCCCTCACAGATACGCAGTATTTT.

The V gene is TRBV28, the J gene TRBJ2-1; 13 nucleotides match TRBD2. This CDR3 spans 17 amino acids. Germline values: CDR1 MDHEN, CDR2 SYDVKM. Trimming took 2 bases from V and 8 from J; bases not matched to a gene: 9. In DNA, the CDR3 is TGTGCCAGCAGTTTACTGTCGACTAGCGGGGGGTTGGATGAGCAGTTCTTC. This codes for CASSLLSTSGGLDEQFF.

The chain employs TRBV27 and TRBJ2-3; D gene ambiguous. Germline V gives CDR1 MNHEY, CDR2 SMNVEV (reference sequence). The CDR3 length is 13 residues. Trimming took 5 bases from V and 5 from J, leaving 11 bases between them. The CDR3 region is CASSILLGDTQYF. The CDR3 coding sequence is TGTGCCAGCAGTATCCTTCTTGGAGATACGCAGTATTTT.

This clone has just one count. V is TRBV5-1 and J is TRBJ2-3; 8 bases match TRBD2. CDR3 length equals 16 residues. Looked up from germline, CDR1 is SGHRS and CDR2 is YFSETQ. V was pared by 3 bases and J by 7 bases, with 13 bases of the junction left unmatched. DNA for the CDR3: TGCGCCAGCAGCTCCCGGACTAGCAACCTCAAGAATACGCAGTATTTT. It translates to CASSSRTSNLKNTQYF. The whole variable domain, filled in from reference TRBV5-1 and TRBJ2-3, reads KAGVTQTPRYLIKTRGQQVTLSCSPISGHRSVSWYQQTPGQGLQFLFEYFSETQRNKGNFPGRFSGRQFSNSRSEMNVSTLELGDSALYLCASSSRTSNLKNTQYFGPGTRLTVL.

This clone showed up just once. The chain joins TRBV29-1 to TRBJ1-1; D gene uncertain. V was trimmed by 3 bases and J by 0 bases, leaving 8 bases between them. Germline assignment: CDR1 SQVTM and CDR2 ANQGSEA. CDR3 length equals 13 residues. CDR3 nucleotides: TGCAGCGTTGAGGGCAGATTGAACACTGAAGCTTTCTTT. It yields the protein CSVEGRLNTEAFF. Full variable domain (missing parts from reference TRBV29-1 and TRBJ1-1): SAVISQKPSRDICQRGTSLTIQCQVDSQVTMMFWYRQQPGQSLTLIATANQGSEATYESGFVIDKFPISRPNLTFSTLTVSNMSPEDSSIYLCSVEGRLNTEAFFGQGTRLTVV.

This clone showed up just a few times. V and J are TRBV6-1 and TRBJ2-7, with TRBD2 as a possible D gene (6 bases). The CDR3 consists of 13 residues. Germline CDR1 and CDR2: MNHNS and SASEGT. Trimming removed 10 bases at V and 5 bases at J, with 18 bases between. This chain's CDR3 is CAKQRRDPNEQYF. Here the CDR3 DNA reads TGTGCCAAGCAAAGGCGGGACCCCAACGAGCAGTACTTC.

The rearrangement uses TRBV5-1 and TRBJ2-4; D is uncertain. Trimming shortened V by 4 bases and J by 7 bases, and 15 bases separated the two germline ends. Germline CDR1 and CDR2: SGHRS and YFSETQ. This CDR3 has 14 residues. The CDR3 region has the DNA TGCGCCAGCAGCACCGAAACCGGGCGCAACATTCAGTACTTC. The encoded protein is CASSTETGRNIQYF.

The V gene is TRBV6-4, the J gene TRBJ2-1, with 14 bases that match TRBD2. Germline CDR1 and CDR2: MRHNA and SNTAGT. The trim removed 4 bases at V and 5 bases at J, leaving 1 base unmatched. CDR3 size: 15 residues. CDR3 region: CASSVGLAGDNEQFF. DNA for the CDR3: TGTGCCAGCAGTGTGGGACTAGCGGGAGACAATGAGCAGTTCTTC.

The chain has TRBV7-2 and TRBJ2-7; possible D gene TRBD1, 5 bases. Germline lookup yields CDR1 SGHTA and CDR2 FQGNSA. Deletions cut 4 bases from V and 3 bases from J, with 13 bases between. The length of the CDR3 is 14 residues. This chain's CDR3 is CASSWQGGDYEQYF. The CDR3 nucleotides read TGTGCCAGCAGCTGGCAGGGTGGGGACTACGAGCAGTACTTC.

This clone was seen a single time. The chain joins TRBV6-1 to TRBJ1-1, with D uncertain. The V and J ends lost 4 bases and 0 bases respectively, with 6 bases between them. The CDR3 sequence is 13 residues long. The germline gives CDR1 MNHNS, CDR2 SASEGT. The CDR3 nucleotides are TGTGCCAGCAGTGCACCTATGAACACTGAAGCTTTCTTT. Protein product: CASSAPMNTEAFF.

The J gene is TRBJ2-5, the V gene TRBV7-8, with 13 positions matching TRBD2. This CDR3 region has 19 residues. Per germline, CDR1 SGHVS and CDR2 FQNEAQ. V trimming: 5 bases; J trimming: 3 bases; junction bases outside the gene matches: 15. The CDR3 coding sequence is TGTGCCAGCAGCCTGGCGATTGGACTAGCGGGAGTTGGGGAAGAGACCCAGTACTTC. As protein: CASSLAIGLAGVGEETQYF.

V usage is TRBV2 and J usage is TRBJ2-7; 10 bases map to TRBD2. Per germline, CDR1 SNHLY and CDR2 FYNNEI. V lost 6 bases, J lost 5 bases, and 16 bases stayed unmatched. This CDR3 has 17 amino acids. As DNA, the CDR3 is TGTGCCAGCAGCCCCACAAGTTACCCTAGCGGGAGAGACGAGCAGTACTTC. Translation gives CASSPTSYPSGRDEQYF.

Turning to this clone: This specimen includes other DNA sequences encoding the same CDR3. The gene calls are TRBV27 and TRBJ2-7; 8 bases fit TRBD1. Germline CDR1 is MNHEY and CDR2 is SMNVEV (reference sequence). With V trimmed by 6 bases and J by 5 bases, 9 bases remained unmatched. CDR3 length equals 14 residues. For the CDR3, the DNA is TGTGCCAGCAGCTCGCAGGGGGCAGGCAACGAGCAGTACTTC. This sequence encodes CASSSQGAGNEQYF.

The V and J genes are TRBV27 and TRBJ2-7; 11 nucleotides line up with TRBD1. This CDR3 contains 14 residues. The germline V gene has CDR1 MNHEY and CDR2 SMNVEV (reference sequence). The V segment lost 7 bases and the J segment 4 bases; nucleotides outside the gene matches: 6. The CDR3 bases are TGTGCCAGCAAGCCCCGGGACAGGGGGTACGAGCAGTACTTC. Its protein is CASKPRDRGYEQYF.

The V gene is TRBV7-9, the J gene TRBJ2-7; 7 bases are a match to TRBD1. With 1 base clipped from V and 3 bases from J, the junction kept 3 bases outside the gene matches. CDR3 size: 14 residues. The germline V gene encodes CDR1 SEHNR and CDR2 FQNEAQ (reference sequence). Here the CDR3 reads CASSLVGGGYEQYF. Here the CDR3 DNA reads TGTGCCAGCAGCTTAGTAGGGGGCGGCTACGAGCAGTACTTC.

The gene calls are TRBV7-8 and TRBJ2-7; 7 bases match TRBD2. The germline gives CDR1 SGHVS, CDR2 FQNEAQ. The V gene end was trimmed by 1 base and the J gene end by 7 bases; junction bases not matched to a gene: 7. This CDR3 region has 14 residues. The DNA of the CDR3 is TGTGCCAGCAGCTTAGGAGCGCGGGAGAGTGAGCAGTACTTC. As protein: CASSLGARESEQYF.

The gene calls are TRBV7-9 and TRBJ2-1, with 13 bases matching TRBD2. Trimming took 5 bases from V and 4 from J; bases not matched to a gene: 8. This CDR3 region has 17 residues. In germline, CDR1 is SEHNR, CDR2 FQNEAQ (reference sequence). The CDR3 DNA sequence: TGTGCCAGCAGCCCTAAAAGACTAGCGGGAGGATACAATGAGCAGTTCTTC. It codes for CASSPKRLAGGYNEQFF.

This clone was detected ten times or more. The gene calls are TRBV2 and TRBJ2-7; perhaps D is TRBD1 or TRBD2 (5 bases each). The CDR3 is 12 residues long. The V end was cut by 3 bases, the J end by 12 bases, with 15 bases between. Germline-derived CDR1 and CDR2 are SNHLY and FYNNEI. DNA of the CDR3: TGTGCCAGCAGTGAGGGGACGGGCCTCTGGTACTTC. This encodes CASSEGTGLWYF. Full variable domain (outside the CDR3, taken from reference TRBV2 and TRBJ2-7): EPEVTQTPSHQVTQMGQEVILRCVPISNHLYFYWYRQILGQKVEFLVSFYNNEISEKSEIFDDQFSVERPDGSNFTLKIRSTKLEDSAMYFCASSEGTGLWYFGPGTRLTVT.